There are many counts of the clone carrying this T cell receptor beta chain. What it binds is unknown. Relying on iRepertoire HTBI primers and Arm-PCR of CDR3 regions, the team built TCR beta libraries. TCRdb passed the multiplex PCR reads through MiXCR, listing each CDR3 protein once. The top ten clones hold around 21% of a sample with a few hundred thousand distinct CDR3 sequences, around 19% of them seen once. These data originate in a study of regulatory T cells in long-lasting Graves disease. Broader study findings: Comparison showed that persistent patients shared more public clonotypes (2,741) than new patients (roughly 1,000). TRBV28, TRBJ1-2 and TRBJ2-5 were segments that persistent disease favored. Compared with new cases, persistent Graves' patients showed reduced TCR diversity.

The time point is: newly diagnosed GD, antithyroid drugs for less than 3 months. From PBMCs, RNA was extracted and then used to make the TCR library. The CDR3 spans 13 residues. The V segment lost 6 bases and the J segment 8 bases; nucleotides outside the gene matches: 8. Germline V gives CDR1 DFQATT, CDR2 SNEGSKA (reference sequence). The sequence was obtained from a female donor with Graves disease. The V gene is TRBV20-1, the J gene TRBJ1-4; 8 nucleotides align to TRBD1. Sequenced material: peripheral blood mononuclear cells (PBMCs), taken at new diagnosis, from a patient treated with antithyroid drugs. The CDR3 DNA reads as TGCAGTGCCCAGGACAGGGTGGGGGAAAAACTGTTTTTT. Translating it yields CSAQDRVGEKLFF.